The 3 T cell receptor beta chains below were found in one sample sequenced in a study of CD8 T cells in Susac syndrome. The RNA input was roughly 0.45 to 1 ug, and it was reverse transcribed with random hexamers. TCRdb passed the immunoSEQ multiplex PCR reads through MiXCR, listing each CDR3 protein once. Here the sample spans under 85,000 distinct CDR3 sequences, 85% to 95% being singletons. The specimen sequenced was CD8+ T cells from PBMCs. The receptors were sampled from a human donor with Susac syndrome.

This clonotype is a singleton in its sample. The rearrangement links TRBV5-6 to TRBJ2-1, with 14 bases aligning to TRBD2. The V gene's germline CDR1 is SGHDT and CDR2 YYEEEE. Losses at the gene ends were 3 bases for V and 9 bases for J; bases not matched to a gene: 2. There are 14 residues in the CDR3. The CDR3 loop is CASSSGLAGAEQFF. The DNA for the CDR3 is TGTGCCAGCAGCTCGGGACTAGCGGGAGCTGAGCAGTTCTTC.

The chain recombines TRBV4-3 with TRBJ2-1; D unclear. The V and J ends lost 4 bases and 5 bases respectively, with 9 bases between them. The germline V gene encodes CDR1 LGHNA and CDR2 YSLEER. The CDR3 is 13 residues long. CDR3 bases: TGCGCCAGCAGCCCCAACCCTCACAATGAGCAGTTCTTC. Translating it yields CASSPNPHNEQFF.

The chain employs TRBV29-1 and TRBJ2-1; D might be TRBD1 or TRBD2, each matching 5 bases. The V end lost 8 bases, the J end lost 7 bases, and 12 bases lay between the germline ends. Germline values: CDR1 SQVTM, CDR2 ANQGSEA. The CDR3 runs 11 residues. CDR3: CSLGPKNEQFF. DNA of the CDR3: TGCAGCCTGGGACCTAAAAATGAGCAGTTCTTC.